A single sample gave rise to the 19 T cell receptor beta chains below, sequenced in a study of regulatory T cells in long-lasting Graves disease. In building TCR beta libraries, iRepertoire HTBI primers were used together with Arm-PCR of CDR3 regions. TCRdb independently ran MiXCR on the multiplex PCR reads; one entry per CDR3 protein. This sample has 400,000 to 500,000 distinct CDR3 sequences; 21% occur once, and the top ten carry roughly an eighth. The time point was: persistent/refractory GD, antithyroid drugs over 5 years with positive TRAb. The TCR library used RNA extracted from PBMCs. The sample consisted of peripheral blood mononuclear cells (PBMCs), taken when the disease was refractory, from a patient treated with antithyroid drugs. These receptors came from a female donor with Graves disease.

The V and J genes are TRBV5-1 and TRBJ2-7, with D possibly matching TRBD1 (5 bases). Trimming took off 0 bases at V and 5 bases at J, with 12 bases between the two ends. The CDR3 loop spans 14 amino acids. Germline V gene sequence: CDR1 SGHRS, CDR2 YFSETQ. The CDR3, as DNA: TGCGCCAGCAGCTTGGACAGGTATTACCACGAGCAGTACTTC. This sequence encodes CASSLDRYYHEQYF.

Points on this clonotype: A much larger clone sits a single nucleotide away, making a read error possible. The V gene is TRBV27, the J gene TRBJ2-7, with D perhaps matching TRBD2 (6 bases). There are 13 residues in the CDR3. Germline V gene lookup returns CDR1 MNHEY and CDR2 SMNVEV (reference sequence). CDR3 DNA sequence: TGTGCCAGCAGGGCCACGGGGGACGACGAGCGGTACTTC. This codes for CASRATGDDERYF.

As regards this clonotype: A far larger clone is just one base off, so this is likely a read error. The chain employs TRBV7-3 and TRBJ1-6; D may be TRBD1 (6 bases). CDR3 length: 15 residues. The V gene lost 5 bases and the J gene lost 7 bases, with 15 bases spanning the gap. Germline loops: CDR1 SGHTA, CDR2 FQGTGA. In DNA, the CDR3 is TGTGCCAGCAGCAGAGATAAGGGGGTAAATTCACCCCTCCACTTT. Translated: CASSRDKGVNSPLHF.

This clonotype was counted at least ten times. The V call is TRBV6-1, the J call TRBJ2-7, with 10 bases identical to TRBD2. Trimming at V came to 6 bases and at J to 3 bases, leaving 11 bases not matched to a gene. CDR3 length equals 16 residues. Germline V CDR1 and CDR2: MNHNS, SASEGT. CDR3 sequence reads: CASSQTTSGNYYEQYF. For the CDR3, the DNA is TGTGCCAGCAGCCAAACTACTAGCGGGAATTACTACGAGCAGTACTTC.

This sequence joins TRBV5-5 and TRBJ2-3; tentative D call: TRBD1 (5 bases). V lost 3 bases and J 0 bases, leaving 11 bases between the germline ends. The germline CDR1 and CDR2 sequences are SGHKS and YYEKEE (reference sequence). The CDR3 extends over 15 amino acids. CDR3 sequence (DNA): TGTGCCAGCAGCTATGGACAACAGAGCACAGATACGCAGTATTTT. Translation gives CASSYGQQSTDTQYF. The variable domain in full, completed from reference TRBV5-5 and TRBJ2-3, reads DAGVTQSPTHLIKTRGQQVTLRCSPISGHKSVSWYQQVLGQGPQFIFQYYEKEERGRGNFPDRFSARQFPNYSSELNVNALLLGDSALYLCASSYGQQSTDTQYFGPGTRLTVL.

As concerns this clonotype: This sequence may be a read error, since a much larger clone differs from it by one base. The conserved final phenylalanine or tryptophan is absent from the CDR3, which likely points to a read error. The chain uses TRBV2 and TRBJ1-4; 8 nucleotides match TRBD1. V gave up 3 bases and J gave up 6 bases; unmatched junction bases: 3. The length of the CDR3 is 14 residues. Germline assignment: CDR1 SNHLY and CDR2 FYNNEI. The CDR3 DNA sequence: TGTGCCAGCAGTGAGGTCAGGGGGCATGAAAAACTGTTTTTA. As protein: CASSEVRGHEKLFL.

This clonotype was detected only once. This clone may be a read error of a much larger clone one base away. The V call is TRBV9, the J call TRBJ1-2; D unresolved. The CDR3 sequence is 11 residues long. CDR1 SGDLS and CDR2 YYNGEE come from the germline V gene. The CDR3 DNA reads as TGTGCCAGCCAGACTAACTATGACTACACCTTC. This codes for CASQTNYDYTF.

Comments on this clonotype: This likely reflects a read error, since a far larger clone is one base away. The chain uses TRBV6-2 or TRBV6-3 and TRBJ2-7; TRBD1 matches at 8 bases. The V gene's germline CDR1 is MNHEY and CDR2 SVGEGT. The CDR3 spans 13 residues. Trimming cost V 5 bases and J 6 bases; bases outside gene matches: 6. The CDR3 here is CASSRETGAEQYF. The CDR3, as DNA: TGTGCCAGCAGTAGGGAGACAGGGGCCGAGCAGTACTTC.

There are many counts of this clonotype. The chain joins TRBV25-1 to TRBJ2-1; D not resolved. This CDR3 is built from 14 residues. Trimming left V 0 bases short and J 9 bases short, with 12 bases between. Germline V lookup: CDR1 MGHDK, CDR2 SYGVNS. The CDR3 DNA reads as TGTGCCAGCAGTGAATACTACAGCTCCCCTGAGCAGTTCTTC. Translation gives CASSEYYSSPEQFF. Filled out from reference TRBV25-1 and TRBJ2-1, the complete variable domain reads EADIYQTPRYLVIGTGKKITLECSQTMGHDKMYWYQQDPGMELHLIHYSYGVNSTEKGDLSSESTVSRIRTEHFPLTLESARPSHTSQYLCASSEYYSSPEQFFGPGTRLTVL.

With respect to this clonotype: The CDR3 ends on some other residue instead of the conserved phenylalanine or tryptophan, so this is likely a read error. V gene TRBV7-9 combines with J gene TRBJ1-1, with unresolved D. The CDR3 has 12 amino acids. CDR1 is SEHNR and CDR2 is FQNEAQ in the germline V gene (reference sequence). The CDR3 nucleotides are TGTACCAGCAGCTTAGGTATCTCTGAAGCTTTCCTT. Its protein is CTSSLGISEAFL.

Points on this clonotype: A much bigger clone sits one base away, suggesting this may be a read error. The chain links TRBV29-1 to TRBJ1-2; D is unresolved. This CDR3 is 11 amino acids long. Germline V gene sequence: CDR1 SQVTM, CDR2 ANQGSEA. The CDR3 DNA reads TGCAGCGTTGCGGGTTCCGATGGCGACACCTTC. It encodes CSVAGSDGDTF.

In its sample, this clonotype was seen a few times. The V gene is TRBV3-1, the J gene TRBJ1-3; D remains ambiguous. In germline, CDR1 is LGHDT, CDR2 YNNKEL (reference sequence). This CDR3 contains 13 residues. V gave up 4 bases and J gave up 4 bases, with 8 bases separating them. As DNA, the CDR3 is TGTGCCAGCAGCCCCTCGGTGGGAAACACCATATATTTT. Translated: CASSPSVGNTIYF.

The table lists this clonotype with many counts. The chain uses TRBV28 and TRBJ2-3; D not resolved. Trimming took 10 bases from V and 9 from J, leaving 17 bases between them. The CDR3 is 12 amino acids. Germline V gene data show CDR1 as MDHEN and CDR2 as SYDVKM. The CDR3 region is CATSYFLGTQYF. The CDR3 nucleotides are TGTGCCACCTCTTACTTTTTAGGCACGCAGTATTTT.

This clonotype was observed at least ten times. The rearrangement uses TRBV28 and TRBJ1-6; 8 nucleotides line up with TRBD1. Unmatched junction bases numbered 11, after V lost 7 bases and J lost 9 bases. Looked up from germline, CDR1 is MDHEN and CDR2 is SYDVKM. The CDR3 sequence is 15 residues long. The CDR3, as DNA: TGTGCCAGCACCACCCAGGGGGCCGGTCGTTCACCCCTCCACTTT. Protein sequence: CASTTQGAGRSPLHF.

This clonotype was detected many times. Here the CDR3 omits its conserved ending phenylalanine or tryptophan, so a read error is the likely source. The rearrangement uses TRBV5-1 and TRBJ1-6; D not resolved. V was trimmed by 6 bases and J by 11 bases, leaving 12 bases between them. The CDR3 has 12 amino acids. Per the germline V gene, CDR1 is SGHRS and CDR2 is YFSETQ. CDR3 in DNA: TGCGCCAGCACTCCGGACGGCCCACCCCTCCACTTG. Protein product: CASTPDGPPLHL.

In its sample, this clonotype was seen a few times. DNA of the CDR3: TGTGCAAGCGAGAAGGAGCCCAGCGGGTTGGGCGGGGAGCTGTTTTTT. Protein sequence: CASEKEPSGLGGELFF. This chain joins TRBV3-1 and TRBJ2-2, with D possibly TRBD2 on 6 matching bases. Germline assignment: CDR1 LGHDT and CDR2 YNNKEL (reference sequence). The CDR3 has 16 amino acids.

This clonotype was seen at least ten times. The chain links TRBV28 to TRBJ2-1, with 16 bases identical to TRBD2. Per the germline V gene, CDR1 is MDHEN and CDR2 is SYDVKM. The CDR3 contains 18 residues. Trimming took 6 bases from V and 5 from J; bases not matched to a gene: 10. CDR3 amino acids: CASSPGLAGGPSNNEQFF. The CDR3 DNA reads as TGTGCCAGCAGCCCGGGACTAGCGGGAGGGCCTTCCAACAATGAGCAGTTCTTC.

This clonotype came up a few times. This chain joins TRBV28 and TRBJ1-4, with TRBD1 as a possible D gene (6 bases). CDR3 length: 14 residues. Germline lookup yields CDR1 MDHEN and CDR2 SYDVKM. With 5 bases removed from V and 7 bases from J, the gap between germline ends came to 14 bases. The CDR3 spells CASSPYRDPEKLFF. The CDR3 nucleotides read TGTGCCAGCAGTCCTTACAGGGACCCTGAAAAACTGTTTTTT.

This clonotype was counted many times. This sequence joins TRBV20-1 and TRBJ2-5; D is perhaps TRBD1 or TRBD2 (5 bases each). The V and J ends lost 6 bases and 2 bases respectively, with 25 bases between them. The CDR3 has 17 amino acids. Per the germline V gene, CDR1 is DFQATT and CDR2 is SNEGSKA (reference sequence). The CDR3 sequence: CSAELIPGRSLQETQYF. The DNA of the CDR3 is TGCAGTGCCGAACTGATACCGGGACGGAGTCTTCAAGAGACCCAGTACTTC.